The clone carrying this T cell receptor (beta chain) was counted a few times. Antigen unknown. This specimen belongs to a study of regulatory T cells in long-lasting Graves disease. Whole-study findings and limits: Not thyroid tissue but only peripheral blood was studied.

Arm-PCR of CDR3 regions and iRepertoire HTBI primers were used to build TCR beta libraries. From the multiplex PCR reads, TCRdb called clonotypes with MiXCR, one entry per CDR3 protein. The sample includes some 410,000 distinct CDR3 sequences, around 15% of them seen just once. The CDR3 covers 15 residues. Germline-derived CDR1 and CDR2 are SGHRS and YFSETQ. The J segment lost 1 base and the V segment lost 4 bases, leaving 6 bases of the junction unmatched. The sample's time point: newly diagnosed GD, antithyroid drugs for less than 3 months. The authors made the TCR library using RNA they extracted from PBMCs. In this cohort, patients came from an endocrinology department located in Xi'an, China. The data were also submitted as part of a second study, on T cells in Graves' hyperthyroidism and ophthalmopathy.

The gene calls are TRBV5-1 and TRBJ2-7; 9 nucleotides align to TRBD1. This clonotype was sampled from a woman aged 25 to 39 with Graves disease. The source was peripheral blood mononuclear cells (PBMCs), collected at new diagnosis, from a patient treated with antithyroid drugs. CDR3 in DNA: TGCGCCAGCAGCAACCGGGACAGGGCATCCTACGAGCAGTACTTC. Protein: CASSNRDRASYEQYF.